A selection of T cell receptor beta chains follows, all from one sample in a study of T cells after somatic rescue of genetic block. Assay used: immunoSEQ multiplex PCR; TCRdb lists only in-frame clones, some missing. The sample holds tens of thousands of clones, approximately 96% seen once. Sequenced material: peripheral blood mononuclear cells (PBMCs). All receptors come from a child under two years old. Each CDR3 is given with its conserved first and last residue. The D gene is left open where the match is weak. Only part of the rows carry a size: once, few, many, or a class if the clone is expanded.

v_gene: TRBV4-1; j_gene: TRBJ2-1; d_gene: TRBD2; abundance: NA; CDR3aa: CASSHTSGRANEQFF; CDR3nt: TGCGCCAGCAGCCATACTAGCGGGAGGGCCAATGAGCAGTTCTTC
v_gene: TRBV28; j_gene: TRBJ1-1; d_gene: NA; abundance: NA; CDR3aa: CASTCRIRNTEAFF; CDR3nt: TGTGCCAGCACTTGCAGGATTCGGAACACTGAAGCTTTCTTT
v_gene: TRBV21-1; j_gene: TRBJ1-5; d_gene: NA; abundance: NA; CDR3aa: CASSKESQTGGDYSNQPQHF; CDR3nt: TGTGCCAGCAGCAAAGAAAGCCAGACAGGGGGCGACTATAGCAATCAGCCCCAGCATTTT
v_gene: TRBV5-5; j_gene: TRBJ2-7; d_gene: NA; abundance: NA; CDR3aa: CASSFGPYVSYEQYF; CDR3nt: TGTGCCAGCAGCTTCGGCCCGTATGTCTCCTACGAGCAGTACTTC
v_gene: TRBV18; j_gene: TRBJ1-3; d_gene: NA; abundance: NA; CDR3aa: CASSPHATQGNTIYF; CDR3nt: TGTGCCAGCTCACCACACGCTACCCAGGGAAACACCATATATTTT
v_gene: TRBV27; j_gene: TRBJ2-3; d_gene: NA; abundance: NA; CDR3aa: CASSFNRRTDTQYF; CDR3nt: TGTGCCAGCAGTTTTAATAGGCGGACAGATACGCAGTATTTT
v_gene: TRBV15; j_gene: TRBJ2-2; d_gene: NA; abundance: NA; CDR3aa: CATSRDRWESGELFF; CDR3nt: TGTGCCACCAGCAGAGATCGTTGGGAGTCCGGGGAGCTGTTTTTT
v_gene: TRBV5-5; j_gene: TRBJ1-2; d_gene: NA; abundance: NA; CDR3aa: CASSLGTSNYGYTF; CDR3nt: TGTGCCAGCAGCTTAGGGACATCGAACTATGGCTACACCTTC
v_gene: TRBV5-4; j_gene: TRBJ2-7; d_gene: NA; abundance: NA; CDR3aa: CASSGGHRGNEQYF; CDR3nt: TGTGCCAGCAGCGGCGGGCATCGGGGTAACGAGCAGTACTTC
v_gene: TRBV5-1; j_gene: TRBJ2-7; d_gene: NA; abundance: NA; CDR3aa: CASSLVGRDYEQYF; CDR3nt: TGCGCCAGCAGCTTGGTTGGCAGAGACTACGAGCAGTACTTC
v_gene: TRBV5-5; j_gene: TRBJ2-2; d_gene: NA; abundance: NA; CDR3aa: CASSVHPNTGELFF; CDR3nt: TGTGCCAGCAGCGTACACCCGAACACCGGGGAGCTGTTTTTT
v_gene: TRBV9; j_gene: TRBJ1-4; d_gene: NA; abundance: NA; CDR3aa: CASSVGAGATNEKLFF; CDR3nt: TGTGCCAGCAGCGTAGGAGCAGGGGCAACTAATGAAAAACTGTTTTTT
v_gene: TRBV2; j_gene: TRBJ2-3; d_gene: NA; abundance: NA; CDR3aa: CASSVYGSTDTQYF; CDR3nt: TGTGCCAGCAGTGTTTATGGTAGCACAGATACGCAGTATTTT
v_gene: TRBV9; j_gene: TRBJ2-1; d_gene: TRBD2; abundance: NA; CDR3aa: CASSGGLAGVYNEQFF; CDR3nt: TGTGCCAGCAGCGGGGGACTAGCGGGAGTTTACAATGAGCAGTTCTTC
v_gene: TRBV7-2; j_gene: TRBJ2-7; d_gene: TRBD2; abundance: NA; CDR3aa: CASRPGGTRYEQYF; CDR3nt: TGTGCCAGCAGACCGGGGGGAACCCGCTACGAGCAGTACTTC
v_gene: TRBV5-1; j_gene: TRBJ1-2; d_gene: TRBD1; abundance: NA; CDR3aa: CASSSGTGNYGCTF; CDR3nt: TGCGCCAGCAGCTCCGGGACAGGGAACTATGGCTGCACCTTC
v_gene: TRBV5-1; j_gene: TRBJ1-1; d_gene: NA; abundance: NA; CDR3aa: CASSGPGNTEAFF; CDR3nt: TGCGCCAGCAGCGGCCCAGGAAACACTGAAGCTTTCTTT
v_gene: TRBV6-1; j_gene: TRBJ1-1; d_gene: NA; abundance: NA; CDR3aa: CASSDLYGNTEAFF; CDR3nt: TGTGCCAGCAGTGACCTGTACGGGAACACTGAAGCTTTCTTT
v_gene: TRBV5-6; j_gene: TRBJ2-2; d_gene: TRBD1; abundance: NA; CDR3aa: CASSWTGGTGELFF; CDR3nt: TGTGCCAGCAGCTGGACAGGGGGCACCGGGGAGCTGTTTTTT
v_gene: TRBV6-5; j_gene: TRBJ1-1; d_gene: TRBD1; abundance: NA; CDR3aa: CASSRDRGDTEAFF; CDR3nt: TGTGCCAGCAGCCGGGACAGGGGAGACACTGAAGCTTTCTTT
v_gene: TRBV28; j_gene: TRBJ2-4; d_gene: TRBD1; abundance: NA; CDR3aa: CASSFRGNIQYF; CDR3nt: TGTGCCAGCAGTTTCAGGGGGAACATTCAGTACTTC
v_gene: TRBV5-6; j_gene: TRBJ2-3; d_gene: NA; abundance: NA; CDR3aa: CASSFGTYHLADTQYF; CDR3nt: TGTGCCAGCAGCTTTGGGACATACCACTTAGCAGATACGCAGTATTTT
v_gene: TRBV5-4; j_gene: TRBJ2-3; d_gene: TRBD2; abundance: NA; CDR3aa: CASSSGTSGTDTQYF; CDR3nt: TGTGCCAGCAGCTCCGGGACTAGCGGGACAGATACGCAGTATTTT
v_gene: TRBV30; j_gene: TRBJ2-1; d_gene: TRBD2; abundance: NA; CDR3aa: CAWSTKLAGGPINEQFF; CDR3nt: TGTGCCTGGAGTACCAAACTAGCGGGAGGGCCCATCAATGAGCAGTTCTTC
v_gene: TRBV28; j_gene: TRBJ1-2; d_gene: NA; abundance: once; CDR3aa: CASSLGGHNYGYTF; CDR3nt: TGTGCCAGCAGTTTAGGGGGACATAACTATGGCTACACCTTC
v_gene: TRBV20-1; j_gene: TRBJ2-7; d_gene: NA; abundance: NA; CDR3aa: CSARAGAEQYF; CDR3nt: TGCAGTGCTAGAGCGGGAGCCGAGCAGTACTTC
v_gene: TRBV5-1; j_gene: TRBJ2-2; d_gene: NA; abundance: NA; CDR3aa: CASSLEGSRAGTGELFF; CDR3nt: TGCGCCAGCAGCTTGGAGGGGAGCAGGGCAGGTACCGGGGAGCTGTTTTTT
v_gene: TRBV6-5; j_gene: TRBJ2-1; d_gene: TRBD2; abundance: NA; CDR3aa: CASNTLAGGSEEQFF; CDR3nt: TGTGCCAGCAATACACTAGCCGGGGGGAGTGAAGAGCAGTTCTTC
v_gene: TRBV28; j_gene: TRBJ2-1; d_gene: TRBD2; abundance: NA; CDR3aa: CASSTPRLAGGRNEQFF; CDR3nt: TGTGCCAGCAGTACACCACGACTAGCGGGAGGTAGAAATGAGCAGTTCTTC
v_gene: TRBV27; j_gene: TRBJ2-2; d_gene: TRBD1; abundance: NA; CDR3aa: CARDRANTGELFF; CDR3nt: TGTGCCAGGGACAGGGCGAACACCGGGGAGCTGTTTTTT
v_gene: TRBV15; j_gene: TRBJ2-5; d_gene: TRBD2; abundance: NA; CDR3aa: CATSRAGLAGAETQYF; CDR3nt: TGTGCCACCAGCAGAGCCGGACTAGCGGGAGCGGAGACCCAGTACTTC
v_gene: TRBV6-1; j_gene: TRBJ2-7; d_gene: TRBD1; abundance: NA; CDR3aa: CASSRQGYEQYF; CDR3nt: TGTGCCAGCAGCCGACAGGGCTACGAGCAGTACTTC
v_gene: TRBV11-2; j_gene: TRBJ2-2; d_gene: NA; abundance: NA; CDR3aa: CASSPRLVPTGELFF; CDR3nt: TGTGCCAGCAGCCCGAGACTAGTCCCCACCGGGGAGCTGTTTTTT
v_gene: TRBV6-6; j_gene: TRBJ2-1; d_gene: TRBD2; abundance: NA; CDR3aa: CASSYGRDYNEQFF; CDR3nt: TGTGCCAGCAGTTACGGGAGGGACTACAATGAGCAGTTCTTC
v_gene: TRBV5-4; j_gene: TRBJ2-3; d_gene: TRBD2; abundance: NA; CDR3aa: CASRFESTSPCSTDTQYF; CDR3nt: TGTGCCAGCAGGTTTGAGTCGACTAGCCCATGTAGCACAGATACGCAGTATTTT
v_gene: TRBV23-1; j_gene: TRBJ1-1; d_gene: NA; abundance: NA; CDR3aa: CASSYGGEGTEAFF; CDR3nt: TGCGCCAGCAGTTATGGGGGGGAAGGGACTGAAGCTTTCTTT
v_gene: TRBV5-1; j_gene: TRBJ2-2; d_gene: NA; abundance: NA; CDR3aa: CASSLGLGPNTGELFF; CDR3nt: TGCGCCAGCAGCTTAGGATTGGGTCCGAACACCGGGGAGCTGTTTTTT
v_gene: TRBV28; j_gene: TRBJ2-2; d_gene: TRBD1; abundance: NA; CDR3aa: CASRAGGTGELFF; CDR3nt: TGTGCCAGCAGGGCAGGGGGCACCGGGGAGCTGTTTTTT
v_gene: TRBV6-5; j_gene: TRBJ1-2; d_gene: NA; abundance: NA; CDR3aa: CASSQTANYGYTF; CDR3nt: TGTGCCAGCAGCCAGACAGCTAACTATGGCTACACCTTC
v_gene: TRBV19; j_gene: TRBJ2-1; d_gene: NA; abundance: NA; CDR3aa: CASSIPVYNEQFF; CDR3nt: TGTGCCAGTAGTATTCCCGTCTACAATGAGCAGTTCTTC
v_gene: TRBV7-9; j_gene: TRBJ2-1; d_gene: TRBD2; abundance: NA; CDR3aa: CASSSTSGSHNEQFF; CDR3nt: TGTGCCAGCAGCTCGACTAGCGGGAGCCACAATGAGCAGTTCTTC
v_gene: TRBV20-1; j_gene: TRBJ2-3; d_gene: NA; abundance: NA; CDR3aa: CSAQGDTQYF; CDR3nt: TGCAGTGCACAGGGAGATACGCAGTATTTT
v_gene: TRBV27; j_gene: TRBJ1-1; d_gene: NA; abundance: once; CDR3aa: CASSFWENTEAFF; CDR3nt: TGTGCCAGCAGTTTTTGGGAGAACACTGAAGCTTTCTTT
v_gene: TRBV19; j_gene: TRBJ2-1; d_gene: TRBD2; abundance: once; CDR3aa: CASSIAGGLGEQFF; CDR3nt: TGTGCCAGTAGTATAGCGGGAGGGCTCGGTGAGCAGTTCTTC
v_gene: TRBV29-1; j_gene: TRBJ1-2; d_gene: NA; abundance: NA; CDR3aa: CSVEGGVDGYTF; CDR3nt: TGCAGCGTTGAGGGGGGAGTGGATGGCTACACCTTC
v_gene: TRBV30; j_gene: TRBJ2-3; d_gene: TRBD2; abundance: NA; CDR3aa: CAWSGPHASSGRAWSDTQYF; CDR3nt: TGTGCCTGGAGCGGACCACATGCCTCTAGCGGGAGGGCCTGGTCCGATACGCAGTATTTT
v_gene: TRBV29-1; j_gene: TRBJ2-1; d_gene: TRBD1; abundance: NA; CDR3aa: CSVGGQGAHEQFF; CDR3nt: TGCAGCGTTGGAGGGCAGGGGGCCCATGAGCAGTTCTTC
v_gene: TRBV5-1; j_gene: TRBJ2-5; d_gene: TRBD2; abundance: NA; CDR3aa: CASSLAGLAGETQYF; CDR3nt: TGCGCCAGCAGCTTGGCGGGACTAGCGGGAGAGACCCAGTACTTC
v_gene: TRBV28; j_gene: TRBJ2-1; d_gene: TRBD2; abundance: NA; CDR3aa: CASSSGTSGRDLNEQFF; CDR3nt: TGTGCCAGCAGTTCGGGGACTAGCGGGAGGGACTTAAATGAGCAGTTCTTC